This TCR beta chain was captured by sequencing in a study of blood T cell repertoires in COVID-19. Study background: Spain, Italy and the United States supplied samples that represented acute and convalescent COVID-19. Sources were T cells, B-cell-depleted T cells, or PBMCs; the material itself was cDNA or gDNA.

Unmatched junction bases numbered 3, after V lost 3 bases and J lost 3 bases. The V gene's germline CDR1 is SGHTA and CDR2 FQGTGA. The CDR3 totals 16 residues. Under the authors' procedure: Counts of nucleated cells, estimated from reference gene primer amplification, were obtained. Data came from immunoSEQ multiplex PCR; TCRdb stores just in-frame clones and leaves some out. V, J and clone size were drawn from that table, and D and trimming were deduced from the DNA. This table holds around 110,000 clones, 80% found once. The sequence was obtained from a man between 65 and 85 years old with acute or convalescent COVID-19. The J gene is TRBJ1-4, the V gene TRBV7-3; the match to TRBD1 covers 11 bases. The sequenced sample was peripheral blood. CDR3 protein: CASSFWDRGSNEKLFF. CDR3 DNA sequence: TGTGCCAGCAGCTTCTGGGACAGGGGGTCTAATGAAAAACTGTTTTTT.